A selection of T cell receptor beta chains follows, all from one sample in a study of spatial heterogeneity in lung cancer. Each CDR3 protein is one row after TCRdb ran MiXCR on the 5' RACE reads. Of around 2,000 distinct CDR3 sequences in the sample, less than 4% were seen once. The sample was lung tumor tissue, taken at surgery. These receptor sequences come from a female donor with early-stage non-small cell lung cancer. CDR3s include the opening cysteine and the closing phenylalanine or tryptophan. D genes are given only for firm matches. Clone size is given as how often the clone was seen (once, few, many) or a class if it is expanded.

TRBV20-1,TRBJ2-3,many,TRBD2,TGCAGTGCTAGAGCTAGCGGTACAGATACGCAGTATTTT,CSARASGTDTQYF
TRBV10-3,TRBJ1-2,many,TRBD1,TGTGCCATCAGTACCGCCGGGACAGGGGGCGCGAACTATGGCTACACCTTC,CAISTAGTGGANYGYTF
TRBV7-2,TRBJ2-1,many,-,TGTGCCAGCAGCAGGACGTGGGGGAGTGGGACCTACAATGAGCAGTTCTTC,CASSRTWGSGTYNEQFF
TRBV12-3/TRBV12-4,TRBJ1-3,medium-sized,-,TGTGCCAGCAGAGAAACACCGAGCTCTGGAAACACCATATATTTT,CASRETPSSGNTIYF
TRBV6-5,TRBJ2-3,medium-sized,-,TGTGCCAGCAGTAGTACAGTCACAGATACGCAGTATTTT,CASSSTVTDTQYF
TRBV18,TRBJ1-3,medium-sized,-,TGTGCCAGCTCACCATCCTCGCCGGCCTCTGGAAACACCATATATTTT,CASSPSSPASGNTIYF
TRBV2,TRBJ1-5,medium-sized,TRBD1,TGTGCCAGCAGTGCCCCGACAGGGCTTACCAATCAGCCCCAGCATTTT,CASSAPTGLTNQPQHF
TRBV12-3/TRBV12-4,TRBJ1-2,many,TRBD1,TGTGCCAGCAGTACCCTAGACAGGGCTCTCTATGGCTACACCTTC,CASSTLDRALYGYTF
TRBV5-1,TRBJ2-5,medium-sized,TRBD2,TGCGCCAGCAGCTACCGGACTAGCGGGGGGGCCGGAGAGACCCAGTACTTC,CASSYRTSGGAGETQYF
TRBV12-3/TRBV12-4,TRBJ2-5,medium-sized,TRBD2,TGTGCCAGCAGCCCGAATCCGGGACTAAAGGACTCGGCCCAGTACTTC,CASSPNPGLKDSAQYF
TRBV15,TRBJ1-2,many,-,TGTGCCACCAGCAGAGACAGGGGAGGGAACTATGGCTACACCTTC,CATSRDRGGNYGYTF
TRBV20-1,TRBJ2-1,many,-,TGCAGTGCCACTTTTTGGGCGGGGGCCTTTAATGAGCAGTTCTTC,CSATFWAGAFNEQFF
TRBV30,TRBJ1-2,medium-sized,-,TGTGCCTGGAGAACAGGGAGGAGGGACTATGGCTACACCTTC,CAWRTGRRDYGYTF
TRBV7-2,TRBJ1-3,many,TRBD1,TGTGCCAGCAGCGCGGGGGGGACAGGGATGAATTCTGGAAACACCATATATTTT,CASSAGGTGMNSGNTIYF
TRBV6-2/TRBV6-3,TRBJ1-2,many,-,TGTGCCAGCACCTCGTGGGGGCCTAACTATGGCTACACCTTC,CASTSWGPNYGYTF
TRBV7-8,TRBJ1-2,medium-sized,TRBD1,TGTGCCAGCAGCTTCCGGGGGACAGGGATGGGCTATGGCTACACCTTC,CASSFRGTGMGYGYTF
TRBV11-2,TRBJ2-5,medium-sized,-,TGTGCCAGCAGCCCGGACGTACGGGAGACCCAGTACTTC,CASSPDVRETQYF
TRBV2,TRBJ1-5,medium-sized,-,TGTGCCAGCAGTGCAAACAGGGCCAATCAGCCCCAGCATTTT,CASSANRANQPQHF
TRBV6-2/TRBV6-3,TRBJ1-3,medium-sized,TRBD1,TGTGCCAGCAGTCTACAGGGGGCCGCCGGAAACACCATATATTTT,CASSLQGAAGNTIYF
TRBV14,TRBJ2-3,medium-sized,-,TGTGCCAGCAGCCAAGGTTCTGGGGGACCTGGAGATACGCAGTATTTT,CASSQGSGGPGDTQYF
TRBV6-5,TRBJ1-2,medium-sized,TRBD1,TGTGCCAGCACCCCACAGGGGGCGCGGGGCTACACCTTC,CASTPQGARGYTF
TRBV6-2/TRBV6-3,TRBJ2-5,medium-sized,TRBD2,TGTGCCAGCAGTTTCCAGCGGGGGGGACAAGAGACCCAGTACTTC,CASSFQRGGQETQYF
TRBV4-3,TRBJ1-2,medium-sized,-,TGCGCCAGCAGCTCCCCCACCCGTTCGGATGGAGACTACACCTTC,CASSSPTRSDGDYTF
TRBV4-2,TRBJ2-7,medium-sized,-,TGTGCCAGCAGCCAGGAATCGACTGCCATCAGCTCCTACGAGCAGTACTTC,CASSQESTAISSYEQYF
TRBV7-9,TRBJ1-2,medium-sized,-,TGTGCCAGCAGCTTGGAAGGCGGGCCGAACTATGGCTACACCTTC,CASSLEGGPNYGYTF
TRBV15,TRBJ2-3,medium-sized,-,TGTGCCACCAGCAGAGAACGCCTTCCTTCTGATACGCAGTATTTT,CATSRERLPSDTQYF
TRBV30,TRBJ1-1,medium-sized,-,TGTGCCTGGAGGGACCTCCCCGAGAACACTGAAGCTTTCTTT,CAWRDLPENTEAFF
TRBV6-1,TRBJ2-5,medium-sized,TRBD2,TGTGCCAGCAGTGAGATGGCGGGGGGGCCTCAAGAGACCCAGTACTTC,CASSEMAGGPQETQYF
TRBV4-3,TRBJ2-2,large,TRBD2,TGCGCCAGCAGCCAAGGATGGACTAGCGGTAACACCGGGGAGCTGTTTTTT,CASSQGWTSGNTGELFF
TRBV7-2,TRBJ1-1,many,TRBD1,TGTGCCAGCAGTAATACCGGGACAGGGATTAAAGCTTTCTTT,CASSNTGTGIKAFF
TRBV20-1,TRBJ2-3,large,-,TGCAGTGCTACCCGACCGGAGGGGTCCGCGGCAGATACGCAGTATTTT,CSATRPEGSAADTQYF
TRBV3-1,TRBJ2-3,medium-sized,-,TGTGCCAGCAGCCCCACCGGAAGGGGAGATACGCAGTATTTT,CASSPTGRGDTQYF
TRBV3-1,TRBJ2-2,medium-sized,TRBD2,TGTGCCAGCAGCCAACTAGCGGGGGGGCCTGGCACCGGGGAGCTGTTTTTT,CASSQLAGGPGTGELFF
TRBV20-1,TRBJ2-7,large,-,TGCAGTGCTCGAGGACAGCGGACCTACGAGCAGTACTTC,CSARGQRTYEQYF
TRBV24-1,TRBJ2-3,medium-sized,-,TGTGCCACCAGTGACTTCCTAGGCAGGGGGGTCGGCACAGATACGCAGTATTTT,CATSDFLGRGVGTDTQYF